These 17 T cell receptor beta chains were all obtained from the same sample, sequenced in a study of shared clonotypes between healthy human individuals. Generated by immunoSEQ multiplex PCR, the TCRdb table keeps only in-frame clones and is missing some. This repertoire shows roughly 480,000 clones, around 80% found once; its top ten account for 9.5% to 15%. The sample consisted of PBMCs. Receptors originate from a woman in her thirties or forties in good health. Some clones in this sample may be carry-over from other donors' samples.

The rearrangement uses TRBV19 and TRBJ2-6, with a tentative D call TRBD2 (6 bases). Trimming took off 8 bases at V and 2 bases at J, with 13 bases between the two ends. The CDR3 contains 15 residues. CDR1 and CDR2 (germline): LNHDA, SQIVND (reference sequence). CDR3 in amino acids: CASHPGGTGANVLTF. The CDR3 region has the DNA TGTGCCAGTCACCCAGGCGGGACTGGGGCCAACGTCCTGACTTTC.

The V call is TRBV28, the J call TRBJ1-3; D is possibly TRBD1 (5 bases). The germline CDR1 and CDR2 sequences are MDHEN and SYDVKM. V lost 7 bases and J 2 bases, leaving 12 bases between the germline ends. The CDR3 runs 14 residues. The CDR3 DNA follows: TGTGCCAGCACACCCAGGGAGGCTGGAAACACCATATATTTT. Translating it yields CASTPREAGNTIYF.

This clone occurred a few times. The rearrangement uses TRBV7-9 and TRBJ1-1, with 9 nucleotides matching TRBD1. Losses at the gene ends were 7 bases for V and 1 base for J; bases not matched to a gene: 16. Germline V gives CDR1 SEHNR, CDR2 FQNEAQ (reference sequence). The CDR3 is 18 residues long. The DNA of the CDR3 is TGTGCCAGCACCCCGGACAGGGGAGGGCTGTATGGGAACACTGAAGCTTTCTTT. Amino acid sequence: CASTPDRGGLYGNTEAFF.

The chain joins TRBV6-6 to TRBJ1-5, with a possible D match to TRBD1 (6 bases). The germline gives CDR1 MNHNY, CDR2 SVGAGI (reference sequence). The CDR3 runs 13 residues. V was pared by 4 bases and J by 7 bases, with 11 bases between. The CDR3 DNA is TGTGCCAGCAGTTTGACACAGGGACAGCCCCAGCATTTT. As protein: CASSLTQGQPQHF.

This chain links TRBV18 with TRBJ2-1; D is undetermined. Germline values: CDR1 KGHSH, CDR2 LQKENI. The V end lost 3 bases, the J end lost 7 bases, and 16 bases lay between the germline ends. The CDR3 length is 15 residues. CDR3 coding DNA: TGTGCCAGCTCACCCTTCGAGGCTTCTACGAATGAGCAGTTCTTC. It encodes CASSPFEASTNEQFF.

This chain links TRBV7-8 with TRBJ1-1; D is ambiguous. V was clipped by 3 bases and J by 4 bases, with 3 bases between them. CDR1 and CDR2 (germline): SGHVS, FQNEAQ. The CDR3 has 11 amino acids. The DNA for the CDR3 is TGTGCCAGCAGCTTGTCCACTGAAGCTTTCTTT. As protein: CASSLSTEAFF.

This chain connects TRBV15 to TRBJ2-5, with a possible D match to TRBD2 (9 bases). Germline CDR1 reads LNHNV; CDR2 reads YYDKDF (reference sequence). V gave up 7 bases and J gave up 4 bases, with 19 bases separating them. CDR3 length: 15 residues. CDR3 amino acids: CATNPGGGRGETQYF. The CDR3 DNA sequence: TGTGCCACCAACCCAGGGGGCGGGAGGGGAGAGACCCAGTACTTC.

Judged by abundance, this clone is medium-sized. The V and J genes are TRBV28 and TRBJ2-3, with 9 bases that match TRBD2. Trimming removed 5 bases from V and 3 bases from J; junction bases left unmatched: 9. This CDR3 contains 16 residues. The V gene's germline CDR1 is MDHEN and CDR2 SYDVKM. The CDR3 sequence is CASSTPAGGATDTQYF. The CDR3, as DNA: TGTGCCAGCAGTACCCCAGCGGGAGGAGCAACAGATACGCAGTATTTT.

The chain combines TRBV6-1 with TRBJ2-5; D unclear. Germline lookup yields CDR1 MNHNS and CDR2 SASEGT. The V and J ends lost 10 bases and 5 bases respectively, with 14 bases between them. The CDR3 is 12 residues long. The CDR3 nucleotides read TGTGCCACCCTCCCGCGTGGTGAGACCCAGTACTTC. Translated, it gives CATLPRGETQYF.

A single count supports this clone. This could be a read error, since a much larger clone is one nucleotide away. The gene calls are TRBV6-1 and TRBJ1-1, with D unclear. Per the germline V gene, CDR1 is MNHNS and CDR2 is SASEGT. Trimming removed 6 bases from V and 0 bases from J, with 8 bases in between. The CDR3 is 13 amino acids. CDR3 sequence reads: CASSSTVNTEAFF. CDR3 coding DNA: TGTGCCAGCAGCTCGACGGTGAACACTGAAGCTTTCTTT.

The chain carries TRBV5-6 and TRBJ2-5; D unresolved. Trimming pared 2 bases from V and 2 bases from J, leaving 10 bases between. CDR1 and CDR2 (germline): SGHDT, YYEEEE. The CDR3 is made up of 14 amino acids. In nucleotides, the CDR3 is TGTGCCAGCAGCTTAATTCGCAGACAAGAGACCCAGTACTTC. This sequence encodes CASSLIRRQETQYF. Full variable domain (missing parts from reference TRBV5-6 and TRBJ2-5): DAGVTQSPTHLIKTRGQQVTLRCSPKSGHDTVSWYQQALGQGPQFIFQYYEEEERQRGNFPDRFSGHQFPNYSSELNVNALLLGDSALYLCASSLIRRQETQYFGPGTRLLVL.

The rearrangement joins TRBV7-9 to TRBJ2-4; a possible D gene is TRBD2 (6 bases). Trimming cost V 1 base and J 0 bases, with 16 bases left between them. This CDR3 is built from 18 residues. Looked up from germline, CDR1 is SEHNR and CDR2 is FQNEAQ (reference sequence). The CDR3 nucleotides are TGTGCCAGCAGCTTAGGGGGGGACCAATCCTTAGCCAAAAACATTCAGTACTTC. It translates to CASSLGGDQSLAKNIQYF.

This clone was detected only a few times. V usage is TRBV6-1 and J usage is TRBJ2-7; D perhaps matches TRBD1 (6 bases). V shed 7 bases and J shed 3 bases, with 13 bases lying between them. This CDR3 comprises 13 residues. Germline assignment: CDR1 MNHNS and CDR2 SASEGT. CDR3 residues: CASNFRGSYEQYF. The CDR3 DNA sequence: TGTGCCAGCAATTTCAGGGGAAGCTACGAGCAGTACTTC.

The V gene is TRBV5-5, the J gene TRBJ1-3, with TRBD1 as a possible D gene (5 bases). Looked up from germline, CDR1 is SGHKS and CDR2 is YYEKEE (reference sequence). V lost 4 bases and J 6 bases, leaving 20 bases between the germline ends. The CDR3 spans 16 residues. The chain's CDR3 is CASSPTPPGGENTIYF. The DNA of the CDR3 is TGTGCCAGCAGCCCAACCCCGCCGGGGGGGGAAAACACCATATATTTT.

The rearrangement uses TRBV10-3 and TRBJ2-7; 7 nucleotides match TRBD2. V was clipped by 4 bases and J by 3 bases; unmatched bases: 12. The CDR3 runs to 16 residues. Germline loops: CDR1 ENHRY, CDR2 SYGVKD. CDR3 DNA sequence: TGTGCCATCAGTGGGAGCCTAGAACGGGAGGTCTACGAGCAGTACTTC. Amino acid sequence: CAISGSLEREVYEQYF.

The V and J genes are TRBV29-1 and TRBJ1-1, with D perhaps TRBD1 (6 bases). The germline gives CDR1 SQVTM, CDR2 ANQGSEA. The CDR3 runs 12 residues. With 4 bases removed from V and 5 bases from J, the gap between germline ends came to 11 bases. CDR3 bases: TGCAGCGTTGCGGCCAGGGGAACTGAAGCTTTCTTT. It yields the protein CSVAARGTEAFF.

J is TRBJ2-1 and V is TRBV28; D is unresolved. CDR1 and CDR2 (germline): MDHEN, SYDVKM. Trimming took off 6 bases at V and 3 bases at J, with 3 bases between the two ends. This CDR3 has 11 residues. The CDR3, as DNA: TGTGCCAGCAGAGACTACAATGAGCAGTTCTTC. Amino acids: CASRDYNEQFF.